This TCR beta chain was obtained from a study of T-cell memory formation after mild COVID-19 (dated by TCRdb to about 2021). A note on the overall study: Most TCR sequence clusters were specific to one of the two donors. In two donors, T-cell clones that expanded and contracted after mild COVID-19 were followed by sequencing TCRalpha and TCRbeta repertoires longitudinally. Two young, previously healthy adult volunteers made up the cohort, one male and one female. On the study overall, not on this receptor specifically: The detection of some responding clones in pre-infection memory suggests that pre-existing cross-reactive memory T cells joined the SARS-CoV-2 response. SARS-CoV-2 specificity was not confirmed for the second-wave clones peaking on day 37. Balanced CD4/CD8 phenotypes were observed for clones contracting from day 15 to 85, whereas a bias towards CD4+ was observed for a second wave of clones expanding from day 15 to 37. Contracting CD4+ clones turned up mainly in the CM and EM memory subsets, whereas EMRA was where CD8+ clones were enriched. Only a couple of mild cases were covered by the study, and larger cohorts that include severe cases with pre-infection samples were considered necessary.

Ficoll-Paque density gradient centrifugation was used to isolate PBMCs. The germline V gene specifies SGHTA as CDR1 and FQGTGA as CDR2. V has 5 bases trimmed and J has 5 bases trimmed; junction bases matching no gene number 9. The CDR3, cysteine through phenylalanine, is 16 amino acids long. Only the CDR3 region is kept as DNA, spanning 48 bases read in frame from base 1. The sample was run on an Illumina NovaSeq 6000. TCRalpha and TCRbeta cDNA libraries were built by 5'RACE with constant-segment primers, adding sample barcodes and unique molecular identifiers. Trizol reagent was used to extract RNA from every sample. Amplification of the libraries took two PCR steps, and the second step added a second sample barcode plus Illumina TruSeq adapters. The libraries were sequenced on an Illumina NovaSeq using 2 x 150 bp paired-end reads. The published analysis was carried out like this. Demultiplexing of reads and collapsing into UMI-guided consensus sequences were performed with migec v1.2.7. Using mixcr v2.1.11, UMI consensuses were aligned to TRA and TRB V and J templates and then assembled into clonotypes. A clonotype was counted as expanded or contracted only if both edgeR and NoisET called the change significant, with noise models trained on biological replicates. For edgeR calls, the thresholds were a false discovery rate-adjusted p below 0.01 and a log2 fold-change of 1. PCA with hierarchical clustering of max-normalized trajectories of the 1000 most abundant clonotypes was used as exploratory dynamics analysis. The CD4 or CD8 phenotype of responding clones was assigned using the separately sequenced CD4+ and CD8+ repertoires. TCRdb's own reprocessing of the public reads used fastp at Q25 and MiXCR and kept productive beta chains. Merged by CDR3 protein, the rows form single entries marked with the most common genes and DNA. The V and J calls and clone size come from TCRdb's table, not from the authors' own analysis. The sample table records approximately 500,000 distinct CDR3 sequences; approximately 23% of these occur just once. The ten largest clones take up about an eighth of the sample.

This clonotype was found many times. Its antigen is currently not known. No much larger clone exists at a distance of one base, and base qualities are not known. The V and J genes are TRBV7-3 and TRBJ2-1; the junction holds 10 bases that match TRBD2. The sequence derives from an adult woman who had mild COVID-19 (a few samples of this study predate the infection). The sample titles of this study are shuffled in the database, so cell type and time point are left out; the donor was told from shared clones. Sequenced sample: PBMCs or a T cell subset sorted from them (not recorded which). The CDR3 region reads CASSPITSGTDNEQFF. At the DNA level, the sequence is TGTGCCAGCAGCCCCATAACTAGCGGGACTGACAATGAGCAGTTCTTC. The variable domain in full, with residues beyond the CDR3 obtained from the reference TRBV7-3 and TRBJ2-1 genes, is GAGVSQTPSNKVTEKGKYVELRCDPISGHTALYWYRQSLGQGPEFLIYFQGTGAADDSGLPNDRFFAVRPEGSVSTLKIQRTERGDSAVYLCASSPITSGTDNEQFFGPGTRLTVL.